Below, 9 T cell receptor beta chains from the same sample are listed, as sequenced in a study of early T cells in non-severe SARS-CoV-2 infection. In TCRdb, the 5' RACE reads were re-called with MiXCR into one record per CDR3 protein. The sample carries about 66,000 distinct CDR3 sequences, 20% to 25% recorded once. Specimen: whole blood, collected at baseline. Receptor source: an adult who was a healthcare worker with PCR-confirmed SARS-CoV-2 infection or an uninfected control (not recorded which).

Only a few counts were recorded for this clonotype. The chain has TRBV7-7 and TRBJ2-5; D remains ambiguous. CDR3 length equals 13 residues. Germline V gene data show CDR1 as SSHAT and CDR2 as FNYEAQ (reference sequence). Trimming took off 1 base at V and 5 bases at J, with 8 bases between the two ends. CDR3 loop: CASSLGSAETQYF. The CDR3 DNA reads TGTGCCAGCAGCTTAGGTTCGGCGGAGACCCAGTACTTC. Based on the CDR3 plus reference TRBV7-7 and TRBJ2-5, the full variable domain is GAGVSQSPRYKVTKRGQDVTLRCDPISSHATLYWYQQALGQGPEFLTYFNYEAQPDKSGLPSDRFSAERPEGSISTLTIQRTEQRDSAMYRCASSLGSAETQYFGPGTRLLVL.

In DNA, the CDR3 is TGCGCCAGCCAAGGAACAGATACGCAGTATTTT. Protein sequence: CASQGTDTQYF. The chain employs TRBV10-2 and TRBJ2-3; no clear D. This CDR3 spans 11 amino acids. The germline V and J ends were trimmed by 8 bases and 3 bases, with 6 bases remaining between them. Germline V gives CDR1 WSHSY, CDR2 SAAADI.

CDR3 bases: TGTGCCAGCAGCGCCCAAGGAACCGGGGAGCTGTTTTTT. This encodes CASSAQGTGELFF. The chain carries TRBV7-2 and TRBJ2-2; D call uncertain. Between the trimmed V and J ends, which lost 5 bases and 5 bases, there was a span of 9 bases. There are 13 residues in the CDR3. Germline V gives CDR1 SGHTA, CDR2 FQGNSA.

This clonotype was seen a few times. One end of the junction is discordant with germline, which a read error may explain. For the CDR3, the DNA is TGTGCCAGCAGATTAGAGGGGCTGGTAGGCTACACCTTC. Protein product: CASRLEGLVGYTF. This rearrangement joins TRBV7-9 to TRBJ1-2; perhaps TRBD1 as D (5 bases). Germline-derived CDR1 and CDR2 are SEHNR and FQNEAQ (reference sequence). This CDR3 contains 13 residues.

The chain is built from TRBV5-5 and TRBJ2-1; D possibly corresponds to TRBD2 (6 bases). In germline, CDR1 is SGHKS, CDR2 YYEKEE (reference sequence). Trimming removed 3 bases at V and 8 bases at J, with 18 bases between. The CDR3 extends over 15 amino acids. The chain's CDR3 is CASSSAETSFHEQFF. CDR3 sequence (DNA): TGTGCCAGCAGCTCGGCCGAGACTAGTTTCCATGAGCAGTTCTTC.

The J gene is TRBJ2-7, the V gene TRBV13; weak D call: TRBD2 (6 bases). Germline V gene lookup returns CDR1 PRHDT and CDR2 FYEKMQ (reference sequence). The V and J ends lost 4 bases and 1 base respectively, with 11 bases between them. This CDR3 comprises 14 residues. The CDR3 loop reads CASSSPGSSYEQYF. DNA for the CDR3: TGTGCCAGCAGCTCCCCCGGGAGTTCCTACGAGCAGTACTTC. Full variable domain (missing parts from reference TRBV13 and TRBJ2-7): AAGVIQSPRHLIKEKRETATLKCYPIPRHDTVYWYQQGPGQDPQFLISFYEKMQSDKGSIPDRFSAQQFSDYHSELNMSSLELGDSALYFCASSSPGSSYEQYFGPGTRLTVT.

The rearrangement joins TRBV6-1 to TRBJ2-3; D perhaps matches TRBD1 (8 bases). Germline V gene data show CDR1 as MNHNS and CDR2 as SASEGT. The length of the CDR3 is 16 residues. The V end was cut by 6 bases, the J end by 6 bases, with 22 bases between. CDR3 nucleotide sequence: TGTGCCAGCAGCGTACTCCAGGGGGCGCGGGGGGATACGCAGTATTTT. This encodes CASSVLQGARGDTQYF.

A note on this clonotype: Compared with germline, one end of the junction differs, possibly owing to a read error. This rearrangement joins TRBV9 to TRBJ2-7; no clear D. Germline V CDR1 and CDR2: SGDLS, YYNGEE. This CDR3 has 13 amino acids. CDR3 region: CASSTGPSDEQYF. The CDR3 DNA reads as TGTGCCAGCAGCACCGGACCCTCCGACGAGCAGTACTTC.

The gene calls are TRBV19 and TRBJ1-6; D is undetermined. V shed 7 bases and J shed 0 bases, with 7 bases lying between them. The CDR3 contains 14 residues. The V gene's germline CDR1 is LNHDA and CDR2 SQIVND (reference sequence). The chain's CDR3 is CASKDGSYNSPLHF. The CDR3 DNA reads TGTGCCAGTAAGGATGGCTCCTATAATTCACCCCTCCACTTT.